Ten or more counts support the clone carrying this TCR beta chain. Antigen specificity is unknown. The TCR beta profiling, which covered VDJ combination and CDR3 sequence, was carried out using genomic DNA as the template. TCRdb recomputed calls from the reads with MiXCR, one row per CDR3 protein. The data show 89,000 or so distinct CDR3 sequences, 55% to 80% seen once. This record belongs to a study of CD8+CD57+ T cells in acquired aplastic anemia. The overall study: The mean DNA yield obtained from sorted CD4+ and CD8+ cells came to about 3 ug. Whole-study results and caveats: Fewer than 35 CD8+ CDR3 sequences occurred in both the patients and the controls.

Only patients with CD8+CD57+ cell expansion on flow cytometry were chosen for sequencing. Germline V lookup: CDR1 MNHEY, CDR2 SMNVEV (reference sequence). V dropped 7 bases and J dropped 3 bases, with 12 bases sitting between them. The CDR3 runs to 13 residues. The rearrangement joins TRBV27 to TRBJ1-1; D is ambiguous. The sequenced sample consisted of sorted CD4+, CD8+, or CD8+CD57+ T cells (not recorded which) from PBMCs. The TCR was taken from a human donor with aplastic anemia. The CDR3 is CASNPRMDTEAFF. The DNA for the CDR3 is TGTGCCAGCAACCCCCGGATGGACACTGAAGCTTTCTTT.